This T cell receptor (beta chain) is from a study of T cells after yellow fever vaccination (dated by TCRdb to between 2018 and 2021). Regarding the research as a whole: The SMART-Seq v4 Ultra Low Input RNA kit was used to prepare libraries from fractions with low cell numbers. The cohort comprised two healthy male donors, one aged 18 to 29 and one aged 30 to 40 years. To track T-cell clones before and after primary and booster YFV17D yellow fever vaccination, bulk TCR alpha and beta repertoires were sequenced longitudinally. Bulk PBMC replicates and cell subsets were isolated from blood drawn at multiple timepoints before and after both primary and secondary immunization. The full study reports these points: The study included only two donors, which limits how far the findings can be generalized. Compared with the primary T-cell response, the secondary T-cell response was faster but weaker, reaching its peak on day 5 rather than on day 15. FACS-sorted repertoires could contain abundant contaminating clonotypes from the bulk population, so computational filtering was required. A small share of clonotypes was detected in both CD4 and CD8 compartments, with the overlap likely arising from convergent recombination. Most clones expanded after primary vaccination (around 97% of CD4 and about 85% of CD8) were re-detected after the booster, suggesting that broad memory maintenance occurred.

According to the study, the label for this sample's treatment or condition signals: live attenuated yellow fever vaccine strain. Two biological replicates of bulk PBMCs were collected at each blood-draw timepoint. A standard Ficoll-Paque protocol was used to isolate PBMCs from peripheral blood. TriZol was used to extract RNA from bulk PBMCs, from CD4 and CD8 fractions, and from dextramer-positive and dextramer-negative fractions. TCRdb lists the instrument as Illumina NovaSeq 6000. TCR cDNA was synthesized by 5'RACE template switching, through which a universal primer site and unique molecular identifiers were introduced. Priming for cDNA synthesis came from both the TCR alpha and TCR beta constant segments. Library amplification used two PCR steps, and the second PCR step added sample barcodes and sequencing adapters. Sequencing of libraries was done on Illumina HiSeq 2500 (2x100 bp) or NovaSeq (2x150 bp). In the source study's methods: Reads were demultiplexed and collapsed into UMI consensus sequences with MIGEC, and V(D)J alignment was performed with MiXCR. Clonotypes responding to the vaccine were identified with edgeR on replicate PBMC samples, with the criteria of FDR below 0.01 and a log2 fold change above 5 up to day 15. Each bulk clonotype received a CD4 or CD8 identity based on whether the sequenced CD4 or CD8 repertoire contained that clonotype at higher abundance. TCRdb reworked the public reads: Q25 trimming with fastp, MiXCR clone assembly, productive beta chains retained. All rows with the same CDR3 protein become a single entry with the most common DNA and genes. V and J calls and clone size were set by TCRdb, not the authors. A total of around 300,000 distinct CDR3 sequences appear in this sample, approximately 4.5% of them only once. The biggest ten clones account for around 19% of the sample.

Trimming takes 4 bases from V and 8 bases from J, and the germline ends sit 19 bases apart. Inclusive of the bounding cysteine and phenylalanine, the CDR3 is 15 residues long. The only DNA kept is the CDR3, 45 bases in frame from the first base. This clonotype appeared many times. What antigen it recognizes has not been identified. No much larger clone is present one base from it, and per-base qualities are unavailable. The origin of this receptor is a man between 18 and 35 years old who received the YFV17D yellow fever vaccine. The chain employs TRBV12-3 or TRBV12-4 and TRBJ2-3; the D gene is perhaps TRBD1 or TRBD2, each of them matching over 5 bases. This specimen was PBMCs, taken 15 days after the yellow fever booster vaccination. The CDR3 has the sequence CASSSLGHSGGTQYF. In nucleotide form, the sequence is TGTGCCAGCAGTTCTTTGGGCCATTCTGGGGGTACGCAGTATTTT.